Described below is a single T cell receptor (beta chain) sequence and its context. No antigen is known for it. This CDR3 is built from 11 residues. In germline, CDR1 is DFQATT, CDR2 SNEGSKA (reference sequence). The germline V and J ends were trimmed by 1 base and 5 bases, with 5 bases remaining between them. The treatment here: oral pan-JAK inhibitor, 5-10 mg twice daily. This sample was included in a study of CD8+ T cells in alopecia areata. Across the whole study: Among treated patients, oral tofacitinib was administered at 5 to 10 mg twice daily.

Overall study results and limits: Mice showed clearer TCR sharing than patients did, a gap that was possibly HLA-related. Scalp clonality, together with expanded CD8+ clones among the top 100, fell significantly with tofacitinib.

RNA was extracted and reverse transcribed into cDNA as the sequencing template. This table comes from immunoSEQ multiplex PCR, and its TCRdb copy is limited to in-frame clones, with some not included. The sample holds about 120,000 clones, around 53% seen once. The chain is built from TRBV20-1 and TRBJ2-5; D is undetermined. Source: CD8+ T cells sorted from blood, taken at week 24, from a patient treated with tofacitinib. The source of this sequence is a human donor with alopecia areata. CDR3 DNA: TGCAGTGCTAGAGTTCGGGAGACCCAGTACTTC. Translating gives CSARVRETQYF.